The clone carrying this TCR beta chain was detected many times. The CDR3 runs 13 residues. Germline lookup yields CDR1 ENHRY and CDR2 SYGVKD. Between the trimmed V and J ends, which lost 2 bases and 0 bases, there was a span of 5 bases. These data are taken from a study of blood T cells in healthy people across ages. A second PCR, run for about 7 to 12 cycles, used a sample-barcoded 5' primer plus a J-beta primer mix. TCRdb reanalysed the 5' RACE reads using MiXCR and keeps one entry per CDR3 protein. The table shows roughly 930,000 distinct CDR3 sequences, with 45% to 50% occurring only once. The receptor comes from a man aged 30 to 45 in good health. Material: blood. The V call is TRBV10-3, the J call TRBJ2-7; D gene uncertain. The CDR3 nucleotides are TGTGCCATCAGTGAGCCGCACTCCTACGAGCAGTACTTC. This sequence encodes CAISEPHSYEQYF.